The 23 T cell receptor beta chains reported below all come from one sample, sequenced in a study of cytomegalovirus exposure and HLA in healthy donors. Primers for the PCR totalled 60 Vbeta and 13 Jbeta. The method was immunoSEQ multiplex PCR; TCRdb's version includes in-frame clones alone and lacks a portion of them. The sample has 35,000 to 55,000 clones; roughly 60% are singletons. Material for sequencing was PBMCs. These receptors originate from a human donor in good health.

This chain's CDR3 is CASSLGGAIEAFF. In DNA form, the CDR3 reads TGTGCCAGCAGCTTAGGGGGCGCGATTGAAGCTTTCTTT. The chain has TRBV7-2 and TRBJ1-1, with D possibly matching TRBD1 (5 bases). Germline V gene data show CDR1 as SGHTA and CDR2 as FQGNSA. The V and J ends lost 1 base and 7 bases respectively, with 10 bases between them. This CDR3 is 13 amino acids long.

The chain uses TRBV18 and TRBJ2-5; D perhaps matches TRBD1 (6 bases). With 6 bases removed from V and 5 bases from J, the gap between germline ends came to 13 bases. The CDR3 runs 13 residues. CDR1 is KGHSH, CDR2 LQKENI, per germline. This chain's CDR3 is CASSFTGTETQYF. DNA of the CDR3: TGTGCCAGCTCTTTCACAGGGACGGAGACCCAGTACTTC. The whole variable domain, filled in from reference TRBV18 and TRBJ2-5, reads NAGVMQNPRHLVRRRGQEARLRCSPMKGHSHVYWYRQLPEEGLKFMVYLQKENIIDESGMPKERFSAEFPKEGPSILRIQQVVRGDSAAYFCASSFTGTETQYFGPGTRLLVL.

The chain is built from TRBV28 and TRBJ2-1; unclear D gene. Germline CDR1 reads MDHEN; CDR2 reads SYDVKM. This CDR3 comprises 13 residues. V dropped 6 bases and J dropped 0 bases, with 6 bases sitting between them. The CDR3 region is CASRSDSYNEQFF. CDR3 DNA sequence: TGTGCCAGCAGGTCAGACTCCTACAATGAGCAGTTCTTC.

J is TRBJ1-3 and V is TRBV6-6; the D is unclear. V was trimmed by 5 bases and J by 0 bases, leaving 14 bases between them. Looked up from germline, CDR1 is MNHNY and CDR2 is SVGAGI (reference sequence). CDR3 size: 16 residues. The CDR3 region is CASSRETTDSGNTIYF. CDR3 sequence (DNA): TGTGCCAGCAGTCGTGAGACAACCGACTCTGGAAACACCATATATTTT.

This chain connects TRBV11-2 to TRBJ1-6; D is perhaps TRBD1 (6 bases). This CDR3 contains 15 residues. Germline assignment: CDR1 SGHAT and CDR2 FQNNGV. Trimming shortened V by 1 base and J by 5 bases, and 9 bases separated the two germline ends. CDR3 nucleotide sequence: TGTGCCAGCAGCTTAGTCCAGGGGAATAATTCACCCCTCCACTTT. The encoded protein is CASSLVQGNNSPLHF.

The chain is built from TRBV30 and TRBJ1-4, with 9 bases matching TRBD1. The J segment lost 8 bases and the V segment lost 2 bases, leaving 12 bases of the junction unmatched. The germline gives CDR1 GTSNPN, CDR2 SVGIG (reference sequence). The CDR3 has 16 residues. CDR3 nucleotide sequence: TGTGCCTGGAGTACCCCCGGGACAGGGTTCCCAGAAAAACTGTTTTTT. This translates into CAWSTPGTGFPEKLFF.

The V call is TRBV2, the J call TRBJ1-2, with unresolved D. The CDR3 is 13 residues long. Germline values: CDR1 SNHLY, CDR2 FYNNEI. Trimming stripped 2 bases from V and 2 bases from J, with 6 bases between. The CDR3 nucleotides read TGTGCCAGCAGTGAAAGAGTGAACTATGGCTACACCTTC. It specifies CASSERVNYGYTF.

The CDR3 loop is CASGRTGETYNEQFF. The DNA of the CDR3 is TGTGCTAGTGGTCGGACGGGGGAGACCTACAATGAGCAGTTCTTC. This chain joins TRBV12-5 and TRBJ2-1; a possible D gene is TRBD2 (6 bases). Trimming stripped 5 bases from V and 2 bases from J, with 13 bases between. The CDR3 extends over 15 amino acids. Looked up from germline, CDR1 is LGHNT and CDR2 is FRNRAP.

The chain employs TRBV10-1 and TRBJ1-5, with D possibly being TRBD1 (6 bases). This CDR3 has 13 amino acids. Germline V gene lookup returns CDR1 WNHNN and CDR2 SYGVQD (reference sequence). Trimming cost V 8 bases and J 5 bases, with 13 bases left between them. For the CDR3, the DNA is TGCGCCAGCTTGGGGGCCGCGGATCAGCCCCAGCATTTT. This gives the protein CASLGAADQPQHF.

This chain uses TRBV7-3 with TRBJ2-1, with D uncertain. Trimming removed 5 bases at V and 5 bases at J, with 13 bases between. Germline-derived CDR1 and CDR2 are SGHTA and FQGTGA. The CDR3 has 14 residues. This chain's CDR3 is CASSPRSGDNEQFF. DNA of the CDR3: TGTGCCAGCAGCCCGCGGTCCGGAGACAATGAGCAGTTCTTC.

The count of this clone is one. The V call is TRBV7-8, the J call TRBJ1-1; D gene uncertain. This CDR3 has 15 residues. The V and J ends lost 3 bases and 5 bases respectively, with 16 bases between them. Germline V gene sequence: CDR1 SGHVS, CDR2 FQNEAQ. The CDR3 sequence is CASSFPRRSRTEAFF. In DNA, the CDR3 is TGTGCCAGCAGCTTCCCCAGGCGTTCACGAACTGAAGCTTTCTTT.

This chain joins TRBV5-1 and TRBJ1-1; D not resolved. This CDR3 is built from 14 residues. Trimming removed 3 bases from V and 1 base from J, with 10 bases in between. Germline CDR1 is SGHRS and CDR2 is YFSETQ. CDR3 sequence: CASSSHSGNTEAFF. The CDR3 DNA sequence: TGCGCCAGCAGCTCCCACAGCGGGAACACTGAAGCTTTCTTT.

In its sample, this clone was seen a few times. The chain carries TRBV27 and TRBJ1-1, with D unresolved. Trimming pared 3 bases from V and 2 bases from J, leaving 7 bases between. The CDR3 sequence is 13 residues long. The germline V gene has CDR1 MNHEY and CDR2 SMNVEV (reference sequence). In nucleotides, the CDR3 is TGTGCCAGCAGTTTGCGGGCAAACACTGAAGCTTTCTTT. Protein product: CASSLRANTEAFF.

The J gene is TRBJ1-2, the V gene TRBV4-1, with TRBD1 matching over 7 bases. Germline CDR1 and CDR2: MGHRA and YSYEKL. The length of the CDR3 is 16 residues. V was clipped by 2 bases and J by 4 bases; unmatched bases: 10. CDR3: CASSQPTGARGYGYTF. The CDR3 DNA follows: TGCGCCAGCAGCCAACCTACAGGGGCCCGGGGCTATGGCTACACCTTC.

J is TRBJ1-1 and V is TRBV5-1; TRBD1 matches at 9 bases. CDR1 is SGHRS, CDR2 YFSETQ, per germline. Trimming at V came to 4 bases and at J to 6 bases, leaving 13 bases not matched to a gene. CDR3 length equals 16 residues. CDR3 sequence (DNA): TGCGCCAGCAGCACCTGGGGGGGACAGGGTTTGCCTGAAGCTTTCTTT. Amino acids: CASSTWGGQGLPEAFF.

The chain joins TRBV13 to TRBJ2-2; a possible D gene is TRBD2 (7 bases). The CDR3 is 16 residues long. V lost 7 bases and J lost 3, with 18 bases in between. The V gene's germline CDR1 is PRHDT and CDR2 FYEKMQ (reference sequence). Here the CDR3 reads CASTNEGGAYTGELFF. CDR3 sequence (DNA): TGTGCCAGCACCAACGAGGGGGGGGCTTACACCGGGGAGCTGTTTTTT.

The chain employs TRBV19 and TRBJ2-1, with 9 bases matching TRBD1. Germline CDR1 is LNHDA and CDR2 is SQIVND (reference sequence). V lost 6 bases and J lost 1; bases outside the gene matches: 4. This CDR3 has 15 residues. CDR3 loop: CASSAGTGSYNEQFF. CDR3 coding DNA: TGTGCCAGTAGCGCCGGGACAGGGTCCTACAATGAGCAGTTCTTC.

This clone was found a few times. The CDR3 region is CASSLGQLATNEKLFF. In DNA form, the CDR3 reads TGTGCCAGCAGCTTAGGGCAACTAGCAACTAATGAAAAACTGTTTTTT. The chain recombines TRBV7-9 with TRBJ1-4; no clear D. The CDR3 totals 16 residues. V was clipped by 1 base and J by 0 bases, with 9 bases between them. The V gene's germline CDR1 is SEHNR and CDR2 FQNEAQ (reference sequence).

The rearrangement joins TRBV19 to TRBJ1-2, with TRBD1 as a possible D gene (6 bases). The V end lost 2 bases, the J end lost 4 bases, and 8 bases lay between the germline ends. Germline loops: CDR1 LNHDA, CDR2 SQIVND (reference sequence). The CDR3 loop spans 13 amino acids. The CDR3 is CASSIRGSYGYTF. CDR3 coding DNA: TGTGCCAGTAGTATAAGGGGGTCCTATGGCTACACCTTC. The full variable domain, with the rest looked up from reference TRBV19 and TRBJ1-2, is DGGITQSPKYLFRKEGQNVTLSCEQNLNHDAMYWYRQDPGQGLRLIYYSQIVNDFQKGDIAEGYSVSREKKESFPLTVTSAQKNPTAFYLCASSIRGSYGYTFGSGTRLTVV.

This chain joins TRBV19 and TRBJ2-3; TRBD1 is a possible D gene (6 bases). Germline V CDR1 and CDR2: LNHDA, SQIVND (reference sequence). The CDR3 runs to 14 residues. The ends were cut back, 5 bases at V and 2 bases at J, with 11 bases in the middle. CDR3 sequence reads: CASSLTGDTDTQYF. The CDR3, as DNA: TGTGCCAGTAGTCTGACAGGAGACACAGATACGCAGTATTTT.

The chain employs TRBV5-1 and TRBJ2-5, with a tentative D call TRBD1 (6 bases). The CDR3 covers 14 residues. Trimming took off 4 bases at V and 0 bases at J, with 10 bases between the two ends. CDR1 SGHRS and CDR2 YFSETQ come from the germline V gene. The CDR3 nucleotides are TGCGCCAGCAGCCCGCAGGGGAACCAAGAGACCCAGTACTTC. Encoded protein: CASSPQGNQETQYF.

V gene TRBV6-1 combines with J gene TRBJ2-1, with 7 bases matching TRBD2. This CDR3 is built from 13 residues. V dropped 6 bases and J dropped 5; count of bases not matched to a gene: 4. Germline CDR1 MNHNS, CDR2 SASEGT. The CDR3 bases are TGTGCCAGCAGGAGGGACTACCACAATGAGCAGTTCTTC. Protein product: CASRRDYHNEQFF.

The table lists this clone with a count of one. CDR3 sequence reads: CASSLDRYQPQHF. CDR3 coding DNA: TGTGCCAGCAGCTTGGACCGGTATCAGCCCCAGCATTTT. The V gene is TRBV5-8, the J gene TRBJ1-5; no firm D call. Trimming removed 0 bases from V and 5 bases from J, with 6 bases in between. There are 13 residues in the CDR3. Per the germline V gene, CDR1 is SGHTS and CDR2 is YDEGEE.